What follows is one T cell receptor beta chain and its context. The data were obtained in a study of blood T cells in healthy people across ages. V gave up 5 bases and J gave up 5 bases, with 13 bases separating them. The germline V gene encodes CDR1 MNHEY and CDR2 SVGAGI. The CDR3 is 14 amino acids. Peripheral blood, roughly 9.3 milliliters per donor, was collected. Using a J-beta primer mix together with a sample-barcoded 5' primer, a second PCR was run for roughly 6 to 11 cycles. TCRdb redid the calling of the 5' RACE reads with MiXCR, one entry per CDR3 protein. The sample carries over a million distinct CDR3 sequences, approximately 42% recorded once.

The TCR originated in a young woman in good health. This chain connects TRBV6-5 to TRBJ2-1; maybe TRBD1 (5 bases). Sequenced: blood. CDR3 in DNA: TGTGCCAGCAGTGACAGCGCCTACCACAATGAGCAGTTCTTC. Translation gives CASSDSAYHNEQFF.